Included here is one T cell receptor (beta chain) sequence, with context. CDR1 SGHTA and CDR2 FQGNSA come from the germline V gene. The CDR3 sequence is 13 residues long. V dropped 6 bases and J dropped 9 bases, with 16 bases sitting between them. Clones were sequenced by immunoSEQ multiplex PCR, and TCRdb holds only the in-frame ones, with some missing. The sample has around 1 million clones, 60% to 85% seen once. This entry belongs to a study of shared clonotypes between healthy human individuals. Study at large: Every donor yielded three CD4 naive, three CD4 memory, two CD8 naive and one CD8 memory plate.

The chain recombines TRBV7-2 with TRBJ2-3; D ambiguous. The sequencing input was memory CD4+ T cells sorted from blood. As to subset: CD45RA-negative fraction. This receptor was identified in a man between 18 and 35 years old in good health. CDR3 DNA: TGTGCCAGCAGACTACACCCCCTCAGCACGCAGTATTTT. This translates into CASRLHPLSTQYF. The full variable domain, with the rest looked up from reference TRBV7-2 and TRBJ2-3, is GAGVSQSPSNKVTEKGKDVELRCDPISGHTALYWYRQSLGQGLEFLIYFQGNSAPDKSGLPSDRFSAERTGGSVSTLTIQRTQQEDSAVYLCASRLHPLSTQYFGPGTRLTVL.